The 13 T cell receptor beta chains reported below all come from one sample, sequenced in a study of blood T cell repertoires in COVID-19. The method was immunoSEQ multiplex PCR; TCRdb's version includes in-frame clones alone and lacks a portion of them. This table holds about 110,000 clones, roughly two thirds found once. The sequencing input was peripheral blood. The receptor set was obtained from a man older than 75 with acute or convalescent COVID-19.

The rearrangement links TRBV7-6 to TRBJ2-5, with a weak D call TRBD2 (7 bases). The V gene's germline CDR1 is SGHVS and CDR2 FNYEAQ. CDR3 length: 15 residues. V lost 5 bases to trimming and J lost 4 bases, with 17 bases between them. CDR3 coding DNA: TGTGCCAGCAGCCCACCCCTTAGGGGGGGAGAGACCCAGTACTTC. As protein: CASSPPLRGGETQYF. Looking up the rest from reference TRBV7-6 and TRBJ2-5 gives the full variable domain: GAGVSQSPRYKVTKRGQDVALRCDPISGHVSLYWYRQALGQGPEFLTYFNYEAQQDKSGLPNDRFSAERPEGSISTLTIQRTEQRDSAMYRCASSPPLRGGETQYFGPGTRLLVL.

The CDR3 bases are TGTGCCAGCAGTGAAGGGGGCCATGAGCAGTTCTTC. Translating gives CASSEGGHEQFF. The chain carries TRBV2 and TRBJ2-1; D possibly corresponds to TRBD1 (5 bases). The V gene's germline CDR1 is SNHLY and CDR2 FYNNEI. Trimming pared 1 base from V and 8 bases from J, leaving 6 bases between. This CDR3 spans 12 amino acids.

The gene calls are TRBV25-1 and TRBJ2-7, with D perhaps TRBD2 (6 bases). V lost 7 bases to trimming and J lost 12 bases, with 22 bases between them. The CDR3 is 13 amino acids. The germline gives CDR1 MGHDK, CDR2 SYGVNS. Written as DNA, the CDR3 is TGTGCCAGCACCGGACTCGGAGGGACCGTCCTGTACTTC. It is translated as CASTGLGGTVLYF.

The chain couples TRBV29-1 to TRBJ2-2; 7 bases fit TRBD1. Trimming at V came to 7 bases and at J to 1 base, leaving 3 bases not matched to a gene. The length of the CDR3 is 13 residues. The germline V gene has CDR1 SQVTM and CDR2 ANQGSEA. The CDR3 nucleotides read TGCAGCGGCCGGACAGGGAACACCGGGGAGCTGTTTTTT. Protein product: CSGRTGNTGELFF.

This clone has only a few counts. The V gene is TRBV19, the J gene TRBJ1-5; TRBD1 is a possible D gene (6 bases). The V and J ends lost 5 bases and 6 bases respectively, with 14 bases between them. In germline, CDR1 is LNHDA, CDR2 SQIVND (reference sequence). The CDR3 spans 14 residues. CDR3 sequence: CASSPAGEGQPQHF. The CDR3 DNA follows: TGTGCCAGTAGTCCCGCAGGGGAGGGTCAGCCCCAGCATTTT.

V and J are TRBV10-3 and TRBJ2-1; 11 bases match TRBD2. V was pared by 6 bases and J by 2 bases, with 3 bases of the junction left unmatched. The CDR3 has 15 amino acids. Germline-derived CDR1 and CDR2 are ENHRY and SYGVKD. CDR3 coding DNA: TGTGCCATCAGCACTAGCGGGAGCCCCTACAATGAGCAGTTCTTC. It is translated as CAISTSGSPYNEQFF.

V usage is TRBV27 and J usage is TRBJ2-1; D remains unclear. The V end was cut by 6 bases, the J end by 0 bases, with 12 bases between. Germline values: CDR1 MNHEY, CDR2 SMNVEV (reference sequence). The CDR3 spans 15 residues. Here the CDR3 DNA reads TGTGCCAGCAGCCCCTCAGGCCCCTCCTACAATGAGCAGTTCTTC. Protein sequence: CASSPSGPSYNEQFF.

The CDR3 loop is CASSPTGAGYTF. CDR3 sequence (DNA): TGTGCCAGCAGTCCTACAGGGGCGGGCTACACCTTC. The chain recombines TRBV6-5 with TRBJ1-2; 7 nucleotides align to TRBD1. The CDR3 extends over 12 amino acids. V gave up 5 bases and J gave up 8 bases; unmatched junction bases: 5. CDR1 and CDR2 from the germline V gene are MNHEY and SVGAGI.

The J gene is TRBJ2-3, the V gene TRBV3-1 (or the pseudogene TRBV3-2), with 9 bases matching TRBD1. Trimming took 3 bases from V and 0 from J; bases not matched to a gene: 7. The CDR3 is made up of 17 amino acids. The V gene's germline CDR1 is LGHDT and CDR2 YNNKEL (reference sequence). CDR3 bases: TGTGCCAGCAGCCAGCCCTCGGACAGGGGAAGCACAGATACGCAGTATTTT. Protein: CASSQPSDRGSTDTQYF.

The chain links TRBV5-1 to TRBJ2-1, with a weak D call TRBD2 (6 bases). There are 14 residues in the CDR3. Germline V gene data show CDR1 as SGHRS and CDR2 as YFSETQ. Trimming pared 0 bases from V and 9 bases from J, leaving 13 bases between. CDR3 residues: CASSLGREIGEQFF. The CDR3 bases are TGCGCCAGCAGCTTGGGACGGGAGATAGGTGAGCAGTTCTTC.

This clone was picked up one time. The rearrangement links TRBV27 to TRBJ1-1; D is possibly TRBD1 (6 bases). CDR3 length equals 14 residues. CDR1 MNHEY and CDR2 SMNVEV come from the germline V gene (reference sequence). V was clipped by 5 bases and J by 1 base, with 11 bases between them. The CDR3 loop is CASSNRQANTEAFF. CDR3 DNA: TGTGCCAGCAGTAACCGACAGGCGAACACTGAAGCTTTCTTT.

The chain carries TRBV18 and TRBJ2-3; a weak D match, TRBD2 (6 bases). The CDR3 contains 17 residues. Trimming took 3 bases from V and 0 from J, leaving 16 bases between them. Germline V gene data show CDR1 as KGHSH and CDR2 as LQKENI. Here the CDR3 DNA reads TGTGCCAGCTCACCCCAGGCGGTAGCGGCTAGCACAGATACGCAGTATTTT. Translating it yields CASSPQAVAASTDTQYF.

This clone was seen a few times. V usage is TRBV10-3 and J usage is TRBJ2-7; weak D call: TRBD2 (6 bases). Trimming cost V 4 bases and J 3 bases, with 13 bases left between them. The CDR3 extends over 14 amino acids. The V gene's germline CDR1 is ENHRY and CDR2 SYGVKD. CDR3 coding DNA: TGTGCCATCAGTGGGAGCCTGGGGGGCTACGAGCAGTACTTC. This codes for CAISGSLGGYEQYF.